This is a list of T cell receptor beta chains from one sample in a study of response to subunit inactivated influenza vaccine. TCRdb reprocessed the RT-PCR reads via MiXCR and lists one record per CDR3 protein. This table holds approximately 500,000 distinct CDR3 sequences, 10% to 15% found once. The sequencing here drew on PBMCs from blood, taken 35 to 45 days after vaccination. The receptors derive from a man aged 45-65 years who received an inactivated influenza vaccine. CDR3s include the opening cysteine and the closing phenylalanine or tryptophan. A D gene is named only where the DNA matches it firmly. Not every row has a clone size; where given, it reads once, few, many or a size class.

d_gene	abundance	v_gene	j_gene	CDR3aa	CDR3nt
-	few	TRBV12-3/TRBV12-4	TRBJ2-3	CASSLTQGTDTQYF	TGTGCCAGCAGTTTAACTCAAGGCACAGATACGCAGTATTTT
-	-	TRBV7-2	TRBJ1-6	CASSRGTDSPLHF	TGTGCCAGCAGCAGGGGGACGGATTCACCCCTCCACTTT
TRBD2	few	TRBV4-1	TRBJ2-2	CASSQDQASGGPATGELFF	TGCGCCAGCAGCCAAGATCAGGCTAGCGGGGGCCCAGCCACCGGGGAGCTGTTTTTT
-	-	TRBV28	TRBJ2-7	CASTAGLSSYEQYF	TGTGCCAGCACCGCGGGGTTAAGCTCCTACGAGCAGTACTTC
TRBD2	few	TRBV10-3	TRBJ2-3	CAISDRLAGGDTQYF	TGTGCCATCAGTGATAGGCTAGCGGGAGGGGATACGCAGTATTTT
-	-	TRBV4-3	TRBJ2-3	CASSQDGPGRADTQYF	TGCGCCAGCAGCCAAGATGGTCCGGGAAGGGCAGATACGCAGTATTTT
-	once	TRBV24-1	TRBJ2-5	CATSLGWGETQYF	TGTGCCACCAGTTTGGGCTGGGGGGAGACCCAGTACTTC
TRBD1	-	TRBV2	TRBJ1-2	CASSDSRTGDLYFYGYTF	TGTGCCAGCAGTGACTCCCGGACAGGGGACTTATATTTCTATGGCTACACCTTC
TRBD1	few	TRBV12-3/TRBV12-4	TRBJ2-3	CASSSDRADTQYF	TGTGCCAGCAGTTCAGACAGGGCTGATACGCAGTATTTT
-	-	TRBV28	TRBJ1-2	CASTPPGGVPDGYTF	TGTGCCAGCACTCCTCCGGGGGGGGTTCCCGATGGCTACACCTTC
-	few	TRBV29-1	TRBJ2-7	CSAGGVIGRFYEQYF	TGCAGCGCCGGGGGAGTAATTGGACGTTTCTACGAGCAGTACTTC
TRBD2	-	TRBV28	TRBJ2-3	CASSNLGLAGPTDTQYF	TGTGCCAGCAGTAACCTGGGACTAGCGGGGCCCACAGATACGCAGTATTTT
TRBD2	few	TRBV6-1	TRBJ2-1	CASKRTIAGGRDYEQFF	TGTGCCAGCAAGCGTACCATAGCGGGAGGTAGGGACTATGAGCAGTTCTTC
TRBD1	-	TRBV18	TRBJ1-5	CARGQGVSGNQPQHF	TGTGCCAGAGGGCAGGGGGTGAGTGGCAATCAGCCCCAGCATTTT
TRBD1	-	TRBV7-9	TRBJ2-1	CASSLDGQGWNEQFF	TGTGCCAGCAGCTTAGACGGACAGGGATGGAATGAGCAGTTCTTC
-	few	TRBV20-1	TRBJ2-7	CSARRGRVDEQYF	TGCAGTGCTAGGCGGGGCAGGGTCGACGAGCAGTACTTC
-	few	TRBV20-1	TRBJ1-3	CSAREKWDRRGNTIYF	TGCAGTGCTAGAGAAAAATGGGACCGGAGGGGAAACACCATATATTTT
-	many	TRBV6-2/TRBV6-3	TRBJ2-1	CASSYEPNEQFF	TGTGCCAGCAGTTACGAGCCTAATGAGCAGTTCTTC
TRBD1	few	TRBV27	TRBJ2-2	CASREGWGTGNTGELFF	TGTGCCAGCAGGGAAGGTTGGGGGACAGGGAACACCGGGGAGCTGTTTTTT
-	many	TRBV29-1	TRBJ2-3	CSVEGDSADTQYF	TGCAGCGTTGAGGGAGACAGCGCAGATACGCAGTATTTT
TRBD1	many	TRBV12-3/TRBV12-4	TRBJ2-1	CASHRDSYNEQFF	TGTGCCAGCCACCGGGACAGTTACAATGAGCAGTTCTTC
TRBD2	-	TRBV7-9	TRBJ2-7	CASSGRDQREQYF	TGTGCCAGCAGTGGGAGGGATCAACGCGAGCAGTACTTC